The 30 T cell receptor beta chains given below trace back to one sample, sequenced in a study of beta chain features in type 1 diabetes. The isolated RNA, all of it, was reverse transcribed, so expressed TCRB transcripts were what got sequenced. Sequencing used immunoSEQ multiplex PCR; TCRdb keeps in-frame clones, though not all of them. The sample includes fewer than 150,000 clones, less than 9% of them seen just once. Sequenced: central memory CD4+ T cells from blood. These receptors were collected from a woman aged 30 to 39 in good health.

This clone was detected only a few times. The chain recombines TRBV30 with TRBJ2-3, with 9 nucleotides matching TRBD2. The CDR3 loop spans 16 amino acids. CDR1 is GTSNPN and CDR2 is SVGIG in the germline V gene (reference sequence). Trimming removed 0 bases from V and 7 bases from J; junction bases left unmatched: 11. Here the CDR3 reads CAWSVEGLAGSHTQYF. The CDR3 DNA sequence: TGTGCCTGGAGTGTAGAAGGTCTAGCGGGGTCTCATACGCAGTATTTT.

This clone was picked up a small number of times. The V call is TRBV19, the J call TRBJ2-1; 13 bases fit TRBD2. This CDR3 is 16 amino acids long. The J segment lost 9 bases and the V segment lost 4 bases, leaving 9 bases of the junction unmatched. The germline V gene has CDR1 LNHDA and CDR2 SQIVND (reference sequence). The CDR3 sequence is CASSTTSGRARGEQFF. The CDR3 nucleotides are TGTGCCAGTAGTACTACTAGCGGGAGGGCCCGGGGTGAGCAGTTCTTC. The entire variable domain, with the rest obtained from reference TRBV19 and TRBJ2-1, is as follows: DGGITQSPKYLFRKEGQNVTLSCEQNLNHDAMYWYRQDPGQGLRLIYYSQIVNDFQKGDIAEGYSVSREKKESFPLTVTSAQKNPTAFYLCASSTTSGRARGEQFFGPGTRLTVL.

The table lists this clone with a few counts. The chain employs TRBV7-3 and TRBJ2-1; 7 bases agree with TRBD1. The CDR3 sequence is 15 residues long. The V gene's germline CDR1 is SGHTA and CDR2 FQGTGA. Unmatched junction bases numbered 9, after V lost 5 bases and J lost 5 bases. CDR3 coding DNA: TGTGCCAGCAGCATCGACAGGGAGTCACACAATGAGCAGTTCTTC. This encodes CASSIDRESHNEQFF.

CDR3 DNA: TGCGCCAGCAGCACCCCGGAGGGGGAGACCCAGTACTTC. Translation: CASSTPEGETQYF. The chain employs TRBV5-1 and TRBJ2-5; D is possibly TRBD2 (6 bases). CDR1 SGHRS and CDR2 YFSETQ come from the germline V gene. The CDR3 is made up of 13 amino acids. V lost 4 bases and J 5 bases, leaving 12 bases between the germline ends.

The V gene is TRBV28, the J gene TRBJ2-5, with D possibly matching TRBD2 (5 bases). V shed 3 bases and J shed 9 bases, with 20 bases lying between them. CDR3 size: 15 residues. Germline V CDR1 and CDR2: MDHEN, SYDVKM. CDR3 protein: CASSFGMVGLGAQYF. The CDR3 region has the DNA TGTGCCAGCAGTTTTGGCATGGTGGGCCTCGGGGCCCAGTACTTC.

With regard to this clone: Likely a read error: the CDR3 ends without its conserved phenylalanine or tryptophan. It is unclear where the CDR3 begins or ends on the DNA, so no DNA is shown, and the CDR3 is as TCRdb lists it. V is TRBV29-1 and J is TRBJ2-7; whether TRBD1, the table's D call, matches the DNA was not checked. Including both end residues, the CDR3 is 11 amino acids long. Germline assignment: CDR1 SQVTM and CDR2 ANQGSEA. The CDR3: CSVRQGARVFI.

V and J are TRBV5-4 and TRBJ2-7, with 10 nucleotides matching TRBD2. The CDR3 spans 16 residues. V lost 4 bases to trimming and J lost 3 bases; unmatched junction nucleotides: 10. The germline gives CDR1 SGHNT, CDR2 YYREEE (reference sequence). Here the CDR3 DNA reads TGTGCCAGCAGCCAAGAGTCCACTAGCGGGAACTACGAGCAGTACTTC. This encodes CASSQESTSGNYEQYF.

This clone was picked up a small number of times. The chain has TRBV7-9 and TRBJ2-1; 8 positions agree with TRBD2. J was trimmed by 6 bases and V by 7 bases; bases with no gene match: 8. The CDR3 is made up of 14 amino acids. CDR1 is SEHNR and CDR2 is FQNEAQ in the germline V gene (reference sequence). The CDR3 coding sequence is TGTGCCAGCATGATTAGCGGGACCCTCAATGAGCAGTTCTTC. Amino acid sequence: CASMISGTLNEQFF.

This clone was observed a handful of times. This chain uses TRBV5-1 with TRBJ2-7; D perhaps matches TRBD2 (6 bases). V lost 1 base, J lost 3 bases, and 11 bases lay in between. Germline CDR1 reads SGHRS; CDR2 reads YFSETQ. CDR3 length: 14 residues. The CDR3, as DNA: TGCGCCAGCAGCTTGCGCGGGAACGACTACGAGCAGTACTTC. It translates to CASSLRGNDYEQYF.

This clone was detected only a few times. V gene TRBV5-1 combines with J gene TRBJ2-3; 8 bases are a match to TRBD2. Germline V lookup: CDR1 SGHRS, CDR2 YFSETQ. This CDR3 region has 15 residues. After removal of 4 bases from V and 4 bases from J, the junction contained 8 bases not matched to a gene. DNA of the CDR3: TGCGCCAGCAGCCTCCGGGCGGGAGGCCCAGATACGCAGTATTTT. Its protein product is CASSLRAGGPDTQYF.

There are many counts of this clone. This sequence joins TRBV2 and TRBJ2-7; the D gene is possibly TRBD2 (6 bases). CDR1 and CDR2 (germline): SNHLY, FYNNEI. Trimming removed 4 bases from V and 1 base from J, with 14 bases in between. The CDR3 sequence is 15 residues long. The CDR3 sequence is CASSAARRGSYEQYF. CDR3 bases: TGTGCCAGCAGTGCGGCCCGGAGGGGTTCCTACGAGCAGTACTTC. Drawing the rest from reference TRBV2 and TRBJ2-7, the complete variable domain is EPEVTQTPSHQVTQMGQEVILRCVPISNHLYFYWYRQILGQKVEFLVSFYNNEISEKSEIFDDQFSVERPDGSNFTLKIRSTKLEDSAMYFCASSAARRGSYEQYFGPGTRLTVT.

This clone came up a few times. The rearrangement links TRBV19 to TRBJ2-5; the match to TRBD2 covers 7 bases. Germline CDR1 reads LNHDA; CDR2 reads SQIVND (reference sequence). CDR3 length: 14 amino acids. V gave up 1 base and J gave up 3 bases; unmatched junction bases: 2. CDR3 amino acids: CASSIAGGEETQYF. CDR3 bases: TGTGCCAGTAGTATAGCGGGAGGCGAAGAGACCCAGTACTTC.

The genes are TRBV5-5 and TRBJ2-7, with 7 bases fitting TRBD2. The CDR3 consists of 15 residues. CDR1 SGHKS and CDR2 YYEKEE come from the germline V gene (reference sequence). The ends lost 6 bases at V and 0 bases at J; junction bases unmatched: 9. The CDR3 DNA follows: TGTGCCAGCACCCGAGGCGGCGGGAGCTCCTACGAGCAGTACTTC. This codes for CASTRGGGSSYEQYF.

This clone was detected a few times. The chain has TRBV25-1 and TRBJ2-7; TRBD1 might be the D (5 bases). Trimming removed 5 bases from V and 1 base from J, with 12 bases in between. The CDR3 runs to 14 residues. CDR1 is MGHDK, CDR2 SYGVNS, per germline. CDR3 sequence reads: CASSSLAGSYEQYF. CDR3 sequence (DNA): TGTGCCAGCAGTAGCCTTGCAGGGTCCTACGAGCAGTACTTC.

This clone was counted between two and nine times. The CDR3 DNA follows: TGTGCCAGCAGCGTCAGGATTACTAGCACAGATACGCAGTATTTT. This sequence encodes CASSVRITSTDTQYF. The chain uses TRBV7-4 and TRBJ2-3, with D hard to call. Per the germline V gene, CDR1 is SGHVT and CDR2 is SQSDAQ. The CDR3 consists of 15 residues. V lost 5 bases and J lost 0, with 12 bases in between.

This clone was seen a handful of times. CDR3 coding DNA: TGTGCCAGCAGCTTCGGCAGCGACAACACTGAAGCTTTCTTT. Protein product: CASSFGSDNTEAFF. This chain links TRBV11-2 with TRBJ1-1; no clear D. V gave up 3 bases and J gave up 2 bases, with 10 bases separating them. CDR1 and CDR2 (germline): SGHAT, FQNNGV. This CDR3 spans 14 amino acids.

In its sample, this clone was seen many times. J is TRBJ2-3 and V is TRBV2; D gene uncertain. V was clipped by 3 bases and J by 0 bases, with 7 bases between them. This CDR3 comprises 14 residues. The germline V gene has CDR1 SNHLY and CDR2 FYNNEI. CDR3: CASSDIRSTDTQYF. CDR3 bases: TGTGCCAGCAGTGATATCCGGAGCACAGATACGCAGTATTTT. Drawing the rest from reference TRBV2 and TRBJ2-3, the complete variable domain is EPEVTQTPSHQVTQMGQEVILRCVPISNHLYFYWYRQILGQKVEFLVSFYNNEISEKSEIFDDQFSVERPDGSNFTLKIRSTKLEDSAMYFCASSDIRSTDTQYFGPGTRLTVL.

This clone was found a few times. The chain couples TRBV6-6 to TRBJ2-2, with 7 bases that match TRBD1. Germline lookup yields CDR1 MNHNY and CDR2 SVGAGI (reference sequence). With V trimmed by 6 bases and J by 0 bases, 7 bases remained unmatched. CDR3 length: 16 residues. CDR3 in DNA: TGTGCCAGCAGGAAACAACAGGGGTCGAACACCGGGGAGCTGTTTTTT. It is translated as CASRKQQGSNTGELFF.

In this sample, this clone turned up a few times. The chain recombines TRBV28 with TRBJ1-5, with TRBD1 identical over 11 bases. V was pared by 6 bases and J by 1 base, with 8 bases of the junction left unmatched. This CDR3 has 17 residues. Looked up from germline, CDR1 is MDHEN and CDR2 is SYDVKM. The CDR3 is CASRGFGTGGSNQPQHF. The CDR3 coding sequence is TGTGCCAGCAGGGGATTCGGGACAGGGGGAAGCAATCAGCCCCAGCATTTT.

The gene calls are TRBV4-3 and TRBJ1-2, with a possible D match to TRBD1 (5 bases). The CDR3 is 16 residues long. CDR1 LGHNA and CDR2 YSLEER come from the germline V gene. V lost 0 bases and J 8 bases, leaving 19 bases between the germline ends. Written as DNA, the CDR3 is TGCGCCAGCAGCCAAGATAAGTCCAGGGCCCCGTGGGGCTACACCTTC. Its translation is CASSQDKSRAPWGYTF.

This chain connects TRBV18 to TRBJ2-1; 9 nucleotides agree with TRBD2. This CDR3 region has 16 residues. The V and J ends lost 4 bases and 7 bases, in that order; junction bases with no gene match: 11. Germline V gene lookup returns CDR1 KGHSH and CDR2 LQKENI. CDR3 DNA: TGTGCCAGCTCACTGACCGCGACTAGCGGAGTTAATGAGCAGTTCTTC. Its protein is CASSLTATSGVNEQFF.

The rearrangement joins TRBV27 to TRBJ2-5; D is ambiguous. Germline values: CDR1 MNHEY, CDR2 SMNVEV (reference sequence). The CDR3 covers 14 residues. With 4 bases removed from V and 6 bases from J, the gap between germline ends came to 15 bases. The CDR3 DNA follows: TGTGCCAGCAGTTCCCTACCCCGACACCAGACCCAGTACTTC. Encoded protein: CASSSLPRHQTQYF.

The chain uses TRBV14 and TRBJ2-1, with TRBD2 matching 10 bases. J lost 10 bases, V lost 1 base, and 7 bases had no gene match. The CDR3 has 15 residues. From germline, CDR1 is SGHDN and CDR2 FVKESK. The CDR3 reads CASSQALAGAQEQFF. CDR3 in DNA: TGTGCCAGCAGCCAAGCGCTAGCGGGAGCGCAGGAGCAGTTCTTC.

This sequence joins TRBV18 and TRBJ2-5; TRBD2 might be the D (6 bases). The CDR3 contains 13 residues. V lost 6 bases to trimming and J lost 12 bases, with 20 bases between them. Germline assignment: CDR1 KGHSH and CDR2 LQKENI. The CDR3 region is CASSGTPSSYKYF. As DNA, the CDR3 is TGTGCCAGCTCCGGGACTCCCTCCAGTTATAAGTACTTC.

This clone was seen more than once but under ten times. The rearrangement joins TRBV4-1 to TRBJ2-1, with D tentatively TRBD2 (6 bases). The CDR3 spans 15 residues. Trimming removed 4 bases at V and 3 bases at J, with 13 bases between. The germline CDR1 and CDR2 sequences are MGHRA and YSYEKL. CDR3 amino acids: CASSLSSGDYNEQFF. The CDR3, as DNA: TGCGCCAGCAGCCTCAGTAGCGGAGACTACAATGAGCAGTTCTTC.

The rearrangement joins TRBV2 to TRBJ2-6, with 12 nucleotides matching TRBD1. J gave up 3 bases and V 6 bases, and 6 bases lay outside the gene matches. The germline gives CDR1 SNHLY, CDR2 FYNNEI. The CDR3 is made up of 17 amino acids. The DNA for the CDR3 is TGTGCCAGCAGCGGGACAGGGGGCCGGGGTGGGGCCAACGTCCTGACTTTC. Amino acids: CASSGTGGRGGANVLTF.

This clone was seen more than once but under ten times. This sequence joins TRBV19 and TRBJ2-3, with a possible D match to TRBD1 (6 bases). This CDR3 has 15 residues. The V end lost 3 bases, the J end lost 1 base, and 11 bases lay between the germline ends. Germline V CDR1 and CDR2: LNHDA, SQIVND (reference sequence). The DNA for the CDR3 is TGTGCCAGTAGTATGCAGGGGCGCGGCACAGATACGCAGTATTTT. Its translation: CASSMQGRGTDTQYF.

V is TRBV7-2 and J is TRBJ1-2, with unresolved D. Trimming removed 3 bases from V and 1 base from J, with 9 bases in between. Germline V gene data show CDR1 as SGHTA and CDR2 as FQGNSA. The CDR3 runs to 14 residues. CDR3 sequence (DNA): TGTGCCAGCAGCTTCCCGGAGAGTAACTATGGCTACACCTTC. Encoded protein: CASSFPESNYGYTF.

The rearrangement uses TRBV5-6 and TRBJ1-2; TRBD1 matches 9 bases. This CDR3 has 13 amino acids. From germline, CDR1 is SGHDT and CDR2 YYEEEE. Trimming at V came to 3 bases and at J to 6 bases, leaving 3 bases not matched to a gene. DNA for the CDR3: TGTGCCAGCAGCTCGGGACAGGGCGATGGCTACACCTTC. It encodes CASSSGQGDGYTF.

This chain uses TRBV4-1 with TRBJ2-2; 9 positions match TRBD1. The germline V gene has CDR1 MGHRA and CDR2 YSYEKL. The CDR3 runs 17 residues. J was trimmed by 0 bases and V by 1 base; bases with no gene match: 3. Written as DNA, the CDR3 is TGCGCCAGCAGCCAAGGGAGGACAGGGGCGAACACCGGGGAGCTGTTTTTT. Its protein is CASSQGRTGANTGELFF.